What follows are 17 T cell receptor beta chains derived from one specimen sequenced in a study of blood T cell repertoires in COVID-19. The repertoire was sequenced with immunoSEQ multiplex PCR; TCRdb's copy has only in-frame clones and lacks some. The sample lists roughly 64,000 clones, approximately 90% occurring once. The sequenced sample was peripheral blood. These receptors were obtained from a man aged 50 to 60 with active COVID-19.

CDR3 amino acids: CASSLVVGNEQFF. The CDR3 coding sequence is TGCGCCAGCAGCTTGGTAGTCGGCAATGAGCAGTTCTTC. This chain links TRBV5-1 with TRBJ2-1, with D unclear. The CDR3 has 13 amino acids. The V end was cut by 0 bases, the J end by 6 bases, with 7 bases between. Germline CDR1 and CDR2: SGHRS and YFSETQ.

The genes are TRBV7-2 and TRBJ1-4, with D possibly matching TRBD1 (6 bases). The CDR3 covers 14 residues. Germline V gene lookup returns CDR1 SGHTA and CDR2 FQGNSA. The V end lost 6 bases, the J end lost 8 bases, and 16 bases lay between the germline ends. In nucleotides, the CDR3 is TGTGCCAGCAGGGCGCCAGGGGTGGGAGAAAAACTGTTTTTT. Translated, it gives CASRAPGVGEKLFF.

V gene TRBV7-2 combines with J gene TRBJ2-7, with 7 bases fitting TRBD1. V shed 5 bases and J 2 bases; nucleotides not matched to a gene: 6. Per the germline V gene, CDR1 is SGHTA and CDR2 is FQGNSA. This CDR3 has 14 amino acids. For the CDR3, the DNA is TGTGCCAGCAGCAACCGGGACAGAGCCTACGAGCAGTACTTC. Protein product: CASSNRDRAYEQYF.

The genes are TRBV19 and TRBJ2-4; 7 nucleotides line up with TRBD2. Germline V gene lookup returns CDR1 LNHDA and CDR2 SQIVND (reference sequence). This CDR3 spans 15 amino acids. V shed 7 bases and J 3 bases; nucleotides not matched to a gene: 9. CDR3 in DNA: TGTGCCAGTAACCGGGGAGGGGAGGTCAAAAACATTCAGTACTTC. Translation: CASNRGGEVKNIQYF.

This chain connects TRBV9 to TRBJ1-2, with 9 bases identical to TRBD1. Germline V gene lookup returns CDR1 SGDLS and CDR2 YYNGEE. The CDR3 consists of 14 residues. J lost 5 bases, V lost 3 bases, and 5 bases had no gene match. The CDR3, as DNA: TGTGCCAGCAGCGACGGTGACAGGGGGTATGGCTACACCTTC. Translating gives CASSDGDRGYGYTF. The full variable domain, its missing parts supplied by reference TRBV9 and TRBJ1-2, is DSGVTQTPKHLITATGQRVTLRCSPRSGDLSVYWYQQSLDQGLQFLIQYYNGEERAKGNILERFSAQQFPDLHSELNLSSLELGDSALYFCASSDGDRGYGYTFGSGTRLTVV.

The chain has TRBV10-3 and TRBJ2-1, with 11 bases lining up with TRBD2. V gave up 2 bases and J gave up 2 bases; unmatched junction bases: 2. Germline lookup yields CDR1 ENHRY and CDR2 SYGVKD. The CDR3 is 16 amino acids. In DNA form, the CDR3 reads TGTGCCATCAGTGAGCCACTAGCGGGAGCCTACAATGAGCAGTTCTTC. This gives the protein CAISEPLAGAYNEQFF.

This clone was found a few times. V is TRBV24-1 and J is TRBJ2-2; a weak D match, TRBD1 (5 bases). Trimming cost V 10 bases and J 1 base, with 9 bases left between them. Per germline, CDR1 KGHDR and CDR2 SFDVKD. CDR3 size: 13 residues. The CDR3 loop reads CATGHVNTGELFF. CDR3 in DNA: TGTGCCACTGGACACGTGAACACCGGGGAGCTGTTTTTT.

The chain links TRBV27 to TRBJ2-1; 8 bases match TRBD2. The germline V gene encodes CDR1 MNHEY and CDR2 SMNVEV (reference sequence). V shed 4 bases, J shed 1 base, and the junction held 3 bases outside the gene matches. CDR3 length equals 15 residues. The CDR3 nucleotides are TGTGCCAGCAGTTCCCGGGAGGGGTCCTACAATGAGCAGTTCTTC. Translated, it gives CASSSREGSYNEQFF.

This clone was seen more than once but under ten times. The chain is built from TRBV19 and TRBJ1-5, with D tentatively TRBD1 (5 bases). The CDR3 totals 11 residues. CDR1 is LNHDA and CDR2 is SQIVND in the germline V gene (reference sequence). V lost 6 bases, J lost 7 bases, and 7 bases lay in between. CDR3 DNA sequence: TGTGCCAGTAGGGGGGGGCAGCCCCAGCATTTT. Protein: CASRGGQPQHF.

This CDR3 is CASSQVIAGLNEQFF. CDR3 coding DNA: TGTGCCAGCAGCCAGGTGATAGCGGGACTCAATGAGCAGTTCTTC. The gene calls are TRBV6-2 or TRBV6-3 and TRBJ2-1, with 8 bases matching TRBD2. Losses at the gene ends were 6 bases for V and 6 bases for J; bases not matched to a gene: 10. Germline V gene data show CDR1 as MNHEY and CDR2 as SVGEGT. The CDR3 has 15 residues.

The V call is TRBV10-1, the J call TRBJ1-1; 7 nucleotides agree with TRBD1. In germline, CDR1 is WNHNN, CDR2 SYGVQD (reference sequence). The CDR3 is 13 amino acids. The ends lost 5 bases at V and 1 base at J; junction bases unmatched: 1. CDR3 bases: TGCGCCAGCAGTCGGACAGGGAACACTGAAGCTTTCTTT. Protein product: CASSRTGNTEAFF.

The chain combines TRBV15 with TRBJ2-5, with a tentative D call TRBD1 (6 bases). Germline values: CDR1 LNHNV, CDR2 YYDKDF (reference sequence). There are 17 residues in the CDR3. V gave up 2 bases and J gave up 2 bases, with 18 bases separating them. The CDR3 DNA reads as TGTGCCACCAGCAGAAAGTACAGGGTAGATACTCAAGAGACCCAGTACTTC. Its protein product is CATSRKYRVDTQETQYF.

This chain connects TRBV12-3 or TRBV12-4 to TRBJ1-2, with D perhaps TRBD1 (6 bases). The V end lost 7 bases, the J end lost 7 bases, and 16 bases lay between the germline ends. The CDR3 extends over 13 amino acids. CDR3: CASKLDRWGGYTF. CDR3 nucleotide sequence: TGTGCCAGCAAACTCGACAGGTGGGGTGGCTACACCTTC.

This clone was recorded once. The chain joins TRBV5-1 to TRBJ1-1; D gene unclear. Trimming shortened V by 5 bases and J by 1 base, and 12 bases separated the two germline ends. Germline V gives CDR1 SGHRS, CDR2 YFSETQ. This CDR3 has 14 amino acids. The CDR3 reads CASRLATGNTEAFF. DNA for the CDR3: TGCGCCAGCAGATTAGCAACGGGGAACACTGAAGCTTTCTTT.

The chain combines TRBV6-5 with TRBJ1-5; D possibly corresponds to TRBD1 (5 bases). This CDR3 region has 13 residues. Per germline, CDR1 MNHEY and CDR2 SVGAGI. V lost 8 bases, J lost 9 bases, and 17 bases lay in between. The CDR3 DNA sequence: TGTGCCAGCTGGCGGCAGGCCGGGGGGCCCCAGCATTTT. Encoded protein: CASWRQAGGPQHF.

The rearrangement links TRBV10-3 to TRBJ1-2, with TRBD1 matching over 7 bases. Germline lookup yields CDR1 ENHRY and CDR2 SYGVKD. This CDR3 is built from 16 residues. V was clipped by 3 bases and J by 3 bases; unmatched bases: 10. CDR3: CAISDQMKGADYGYTF. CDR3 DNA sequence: TGTGCCATCAGTGACCAGATGAAGGGGGCGGACTATGGCTACACCTTC.

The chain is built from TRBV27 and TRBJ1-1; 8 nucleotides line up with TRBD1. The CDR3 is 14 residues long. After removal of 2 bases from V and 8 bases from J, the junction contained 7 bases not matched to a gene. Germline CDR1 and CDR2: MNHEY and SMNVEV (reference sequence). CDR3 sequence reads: CASSLLTGEGEAFF. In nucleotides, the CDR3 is TGTGCCAGCAGTTTACTGACAGGGGAAGGGGAAGCTTTCTTT.